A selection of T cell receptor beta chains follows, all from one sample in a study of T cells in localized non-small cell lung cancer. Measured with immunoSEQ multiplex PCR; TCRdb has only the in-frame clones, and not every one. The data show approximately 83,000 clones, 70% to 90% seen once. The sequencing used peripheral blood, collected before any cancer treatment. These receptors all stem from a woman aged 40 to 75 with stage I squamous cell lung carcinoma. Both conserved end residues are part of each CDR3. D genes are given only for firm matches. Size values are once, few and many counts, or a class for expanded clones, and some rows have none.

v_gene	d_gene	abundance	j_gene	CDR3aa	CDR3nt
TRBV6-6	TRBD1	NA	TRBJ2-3	CASSYPRTGVRDTQYF	TGTGCCAGCAGTTACCCGAGGACAGGCGTCAGGGATACGCAGTATTTT
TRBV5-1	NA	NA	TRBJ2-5	CASSLEETQYF	TGCGCCAGCAGCTTGGAAGAGACCCAGTACTTC
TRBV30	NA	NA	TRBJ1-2	CAWSFSGFGYTF	TGTGCCTGGAGTTTTTCAGGGTTTGGCTACACCTTC
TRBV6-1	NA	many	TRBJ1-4	CASSEYLRGTGNEKLFF	TGTGCCAGCAGTGAATATTTAAGGGGGACGGGAAATGAAAAACTGTTTTTT
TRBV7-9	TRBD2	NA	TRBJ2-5	CASSPGVSGGAETQYF	TGTGCCAGCAGCCCAGGGGTGAGCGGGGGGGCTGAGACCCAGTACTTC
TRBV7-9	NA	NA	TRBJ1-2	CASSLGVTANYGYTF	TGTGCCAGCAGCTTAGGGGTCACCGCTAACTATGGCTACACCTTC
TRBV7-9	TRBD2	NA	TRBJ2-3	CASSSGLAGGTDTQYF	TGTGCCAGCAGCTCGGGACTAGCGGGGGGAACAGATACGCAGTATTTT
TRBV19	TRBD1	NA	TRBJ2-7	CASSPGQGAREQYF	TGTGCCAGTAGTCCGGGACAGGGGGCTCGAGAGCAGTACTTC
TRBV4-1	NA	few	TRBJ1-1	CASKGTHFRAFF	TGCGCCAGCAAGGGGACTCACTTCCGGGCTTTCTTT
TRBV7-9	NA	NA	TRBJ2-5	CASSSLWEETQYF	TGTGCCAGCAGCTCACTATGGGAAGAGACCCAGTACTTC
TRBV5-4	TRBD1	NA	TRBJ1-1	CASSQGALTEAFF	TGTGCCAGCAGTCAGGGGGCGCTCACTGAAGCTTTCTTT
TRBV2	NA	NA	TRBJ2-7	CATIPGQGNYEQYF	TGTGCCACCATCCCGGGGCAGGGAAATTACGAGCAGTACTTC
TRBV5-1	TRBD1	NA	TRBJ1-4	CASRHNRGTNEKLFF	TGCGCCAGCAGGCACAACAGGGGGACTAATGAAAAACTGTTTTTT
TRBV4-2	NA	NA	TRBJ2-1	CASSQDAKRPSEQFF	TGTGCCAGCAGCCAAGATGCCAAGCGGCCCAGTGAGCAGTTCTTC
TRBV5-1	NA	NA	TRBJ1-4	CASSGTVSTNEKLFF	TGCGCCAGCAGCGGCACAGTTTCAACTAATGAAAAACTGTTTTTT
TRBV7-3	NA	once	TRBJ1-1	CASSIGGSTEAFF	TGTGCCAGCAGCATAGGGGGGTCCACTGAAGCTTTCTTT
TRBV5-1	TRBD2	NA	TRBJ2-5	CASSPGTRTKETQYF	TGCGCCAGCAGCCCTGGGACTAGGACCAAAGAGACCCAGTACTTC
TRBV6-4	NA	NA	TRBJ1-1	CASSDAHGGATEAFF	TGTGCCAGCAGTGATGCCCATGGGGGGGCCACTGAAGCTTTCTTT
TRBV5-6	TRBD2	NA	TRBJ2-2	CASSSGLAGPLGTGELFF	TGTGCCAGCAGTTCGGGACTAGCGGGGCCGCTGGGCACCGGGGAGCTGTTTTTT
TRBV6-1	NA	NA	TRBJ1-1	CASSEARTEAFF	TGTGCCAGCAGTGAAGCGAGAACTGAAGCTTTCTTT
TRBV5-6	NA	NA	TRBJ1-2	CASSRMATDGYTF	TGTGCCAGCAGCCGCATGGCCACAGATGGCTACACCTTC
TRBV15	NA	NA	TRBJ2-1	CATSTRITGGEQFF	TGTGCCACCAGCACAAGAATAACTGGAGGTGAGCAGTTCTTC
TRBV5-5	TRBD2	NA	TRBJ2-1	CASREASGGRNEQFF	TGTGCCAGCAGGGAAGCTAGCGGGGGAAGGAATGAGCAGTTCTTC
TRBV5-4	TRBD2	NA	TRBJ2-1	CASSLAGLAAGSYNEQFF	TGTGCCAGCAGCTTGGCCGGACTAGCCGCCGGCTCCTACAATGAGCAGTTCTTC
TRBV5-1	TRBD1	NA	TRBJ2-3	CASSLRVRTGDTDTQYF	TGCGCCAGCAGCTTACGAGTCCGGACAGGGGACACAGATACGCAGTATTTT
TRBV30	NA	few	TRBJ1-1	CAWSVLLGYTEAFF	TGTGCCTGGAGTGTACTATTGGGGTACACTGAAGCTTTCTTT
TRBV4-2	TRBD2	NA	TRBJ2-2	CASASSGANTGELFF	TGTGCCAGCGCCTCTAGCGGGGCGAACACCGGGGAGCTGTTTTTT
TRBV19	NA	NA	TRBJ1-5	CASSLLPGDSNQPQHF	TGTGCCAGTAGTCTGCTTCCGGGGGACAGCAATCAGCCCCAGCATTTT
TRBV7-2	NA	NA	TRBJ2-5	CASSLMGGTQYF	TGTGCCAGCAGCTTAATGGGGGGGACCCAGTACTTC
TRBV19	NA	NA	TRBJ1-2	CASSIAGGKSYGYTF	TGTGCCAGTAGTATAGCGGGGGGCAAAAGCTATGGCTACACCTTC
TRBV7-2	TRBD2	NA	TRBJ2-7	CASSPGRTSSGEQYF	TGTGCCAGCAGCCCCGGAAGGACTAGTTCCGGCGAGCAGTACTTC
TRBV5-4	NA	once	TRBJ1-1	CASSLQQINTEAFF	TGTGCCAGCAGCTTACAACAGATCAACACTGAAGCTTTCTTT
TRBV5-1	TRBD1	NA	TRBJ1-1	CATSGTGGGTEAFF	TGCGCCACCTCCGGGACAGGGGGAGGCACTGAAGCTTTCTTT
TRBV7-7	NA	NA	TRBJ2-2	CASSPSHRQSYTGELFF	TGTGCTAGCAGCCCTAGCCACCGACAGTCTTACACCGGGGAGCTGTTTTTT
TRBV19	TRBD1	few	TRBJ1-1	CASSFRDSTEAFF	TGTGCCAGTAGCTTCCGGGACAGCACTGAAGCTTTCTTT
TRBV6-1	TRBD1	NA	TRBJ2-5	CASSPDRGWETQYF	TGTGCCAGCAGCCCGGACAGGGGATGGGAGACCCAGTACTTC
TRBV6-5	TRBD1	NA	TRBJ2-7	CASSGGTGLGEEQYF	TGTGCCAGCAGTGGAGGGACAGGCCTCGGGGAGGAGCAGTACTTC
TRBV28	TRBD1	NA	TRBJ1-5	CASSFGTVYQPQHF	TGTGCCAGCAGTTTTGGGACAGTCTATCAGCCCCAGCATTTT
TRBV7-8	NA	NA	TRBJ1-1	CASSPGAFFVYTEAFF	TGTGCCAGCAGCCCGGGGGCGTTTTTTGTCTACACTGAAGCTTTCTTT
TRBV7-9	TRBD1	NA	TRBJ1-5	CASSTGAGNNQPQHF	TGTGCCAGCAGCACAGGGGCGGGGAACAATCAGCCCCAGCATTTT
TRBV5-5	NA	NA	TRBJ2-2	CASSLENGPLRTLGELFF	TGTGCCAGCAGCTTGGAAAACGGACCGCTCAGAACACTCGGGGAGCTGTTTTTT
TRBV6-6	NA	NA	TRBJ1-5	CATFSGHGNQPQHF	TGTGCCACCTTTTCCGGACACGGCAATCAGCCCCAGCATTTT
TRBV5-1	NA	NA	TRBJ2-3	CASREGQGIRTDTQYF	TGCGCCAGCAGGGAGGGGCAGGGCATTCGCACAGATACGCAGTATTTT
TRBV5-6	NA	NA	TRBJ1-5	CASSLEGHGNQPQHF	TGTGCCAGCAGCTTGGAGGGACATGGCAATCAGCCCCAGCATTTT